This T cell receptor beta chain was documented in a study of shared clonotypes between healthy human individuals. Naive CD8 cells comprised CD45RO-negative, CCR7-positively selected cells, excluding terminally differentiated effector memory CD45RA+ cells. This table comes from immunoSEQ multiplex PCR, and its TCRdb copy is limited to in-frame clones, with some not included. The sample contains about 580,000 clones, nearly 98% of which appear only once. CDR3 length equals 16 residues. The J segment lost 0 bases and the V segment lost 8 bases, leaving 10 bases of the junction unmatched. The germline CDR1 and CDR2 sequences are SGHVS and FQNEAQ.

The sequence was collected from a man in his thirties or forties in good health. Material for sequencing was naive CD8+ T cells sorted from blood. V and J are TRBV7-8 and TRBJ2-1, with 7 nucleotides matching TRBD2. CDR3 region: CASVRAGPGSYNEQFF. The CDR3 coding sequence is TGTGCCAGCGTCCGAGCGGGGCCGGGCTCCTACAATGAGCAGTTCTTC.